This T cell receptor (beta chain) was captured by sequencing in a study of response to subunit inactivated influenza vaccine. Findings and limits, study-wide: That few new T cells are recruited by each seasonal influenza vaccination was the authors' suggestion.

This clonotype was detected a few times. Its target is not known. One entry per CDR3 protein results from TCRdb running MiXCR on the RT-PCR reads. The table shows some 480,000 distinct CDR3 sequences, with 11% occurring only once. The germline gives CDR1 MNHEY, CDR2 SMNVEV (reference sequence). The V end lost 2 bases, the J end lost 4 bases, and 11 bases lay between the germline ends. The CDR3 runs 14 residues. This specimen was PBMCs from blood, taken roughly 47 days after vaccination. This chain links TRBV27 with TRBJ1-1, with TRBD1 as a possible D gene (5 bases). This clonotype was sampled from a man aged 50-59 years who received an inactivated influenza vaccine. CDR3 region: CASSLRDGGTEAFF. CDR3 nucleotides: TGTGCCAGCAGTTTAAGGGACGGCGGCACTGAAGCTTTCTTT.